This T cell receptor beta chain originates from a study of Ad26.COV2.S vaccination and SARS-CoV-2 variants. The treatment is: roughly 18 received Ad26.COV2.S at low or high dose, single or two shots; several received placebo; per-sample allocation not given. The investigators took samples on day 63 after the first vaccine or placebo injection. This CDR3 is built from 16 residues. J lost 1 base, V lost 4 bases, and 4 bases had no gene match. Germline V gene sequence: CDR1 SNHLY, CDR2 FYNNEI. TCRdb keeps only in-frame clones here, not all; method: immunoSEQ multiplex PCR. In the table there are approximately 280,000 clones, more than 70% of which are singletons.

V and J are TRBV2 and TRBJ1-5; 10 bases are a match to TRBD1. The specimen comprised peripheral blood, sampled in a trial of Ad26.COV2.S vaccine versus placebo. The clonotype comes from a person aged 18-65 years who received the Ad26.COV2.S COVID-19 vaccine or a placebo. Here the CDR3 DNA reads TGTGCCAGCAGTGGACAGGGGGCACCCAGCAATCAGCCCCAGCATTTT. As protein: CASSGQGAPSNQPQHF. The variable domain in full, completed from reference TRBV2 and TRBJ1-5, reads EPEVTQTPSHQVTQMGQEVILRCVPISNHLYFYWYRQILGQKVEFLVSFYNNEISEKSEIFDDQFSVERPDGSNFTLKIRSTKLEDSAMYFCASSGQGAPSNQPQHFGDGTRLSIL.